The rows below give T cell receptor beta chains drawn from one sample of a study of Graves' ophthalmopathy and Graves' hyperthyroidism. MiXCR, applied by TCRdb to the multiplex PCR reads, yields one record per CDR3 protein. The profile shows over a million distinct CDR3 sequences, about 38% of them singletons. Input material: peripheral blood or thyroid tissue (not recorded which). These receptors were obtained from an adult man with Graves' hyperthyroidism. The CDR3 runs from the conserved cysteine through the conserved F or W. The order of the fields is J gene, V gene, D gene, clone size, CDR3 protein, CDR3 DNA. D genes are given only for firm matches. Expanded clones get a size class; other rows say once, few or many, or leave the size out.

TRBJ2-7 TRBV6-1 TRBD2 - CASSVVWGGNEQYF TGTGCCAGCAGTGTTGTGTGGGGGGGTAACGAGCAGTACTTC
TRBJ2-7 TRBV30 TRBD1 - CAWSGTGGYEQYF TGTGCCTGGAGCGGGACAGGGGGCTACGAGCAGTACTTC
TRBJ2-7 TRBV5-5 - many CASSLGIGGPTYEQYF TGTGCCAGCAGCTTGGGGATCGGGGGACCGACCTACGAGCAGTACTTC
TRBJ2-6 TRBV5-1 - many CASTLVSSGANVLTF TGCGCCAGCACCCTCGTGAGCTCTGGGGCCAACGTCCTGACTTTC
TRBJ2-2 TRBV19 TRBD2 few CASSTKYSGTSRAGELFF TGTGCCAGTAGTACTAAATACTCGGGGACTAGCAGGGCCGGGGAGCTGTTTTTT
TRBJ2-5 TRBV7-2 TRBD2 once CASSPDSGGETQYF TGTGCCAGCTCACCCGACAGCGGGGGAGAGACCCAGTACTTC
TRBJ1-5 TRBV12-3/TRBV12-4 - few CASSFAQGNQPQHF TGTGCCAGCAGTTTTGCGCAGGGCAATCAGCCCCAGCATTTT
TRBJ1-2 TRBV2 - - CASSGKINYGYTF TGTGCCAGCAGTGGGAAAATAAACTATGGCTACACCTTC
TRBJ1-2 TRBV25-1 - - CASSYTGSSYGYTF TGTGCCAGCAGTTATACAGGGTCGAGCTATGGCTACACCTTC
TRBJ1-1 TRBV7-9 - - CASSPRGPGQGGTEAFF TGTGCCAGCAGCCCTAGGGGCCCCGGCCAGGGCGGAACTGAAGCTTTCTTT
TRBJ2-2 TRBV19 - many CASSSTRWAGELFF TGTGCCAGTAGTTCGACACGGTGGGCCGGGGAGCTGTTTTTT